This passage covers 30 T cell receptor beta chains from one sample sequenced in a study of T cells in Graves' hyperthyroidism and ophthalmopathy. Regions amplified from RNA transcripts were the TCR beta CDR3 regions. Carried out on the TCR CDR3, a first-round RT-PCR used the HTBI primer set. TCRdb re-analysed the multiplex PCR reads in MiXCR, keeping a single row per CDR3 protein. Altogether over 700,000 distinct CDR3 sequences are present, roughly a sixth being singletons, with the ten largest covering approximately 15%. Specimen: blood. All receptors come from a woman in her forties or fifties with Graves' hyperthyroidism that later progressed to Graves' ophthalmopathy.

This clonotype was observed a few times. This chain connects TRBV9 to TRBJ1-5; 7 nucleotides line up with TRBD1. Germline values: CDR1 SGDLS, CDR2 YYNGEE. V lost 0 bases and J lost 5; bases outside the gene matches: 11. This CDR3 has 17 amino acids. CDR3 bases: TGTGCCAGCAGCGTAGACGTTCAACAGGGGAACCATCAGCCCCAGCATTTT. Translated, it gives CASSVDVQQGNHQPQHF.

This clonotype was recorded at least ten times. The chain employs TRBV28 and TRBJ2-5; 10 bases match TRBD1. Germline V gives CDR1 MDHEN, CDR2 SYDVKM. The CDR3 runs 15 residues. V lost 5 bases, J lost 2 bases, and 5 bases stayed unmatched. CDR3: CASSPGQGGQETQYF. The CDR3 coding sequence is TGTGCCAGCAGTCCCGGACAGGGGGGACAAGAGACCCAGTACTTC.

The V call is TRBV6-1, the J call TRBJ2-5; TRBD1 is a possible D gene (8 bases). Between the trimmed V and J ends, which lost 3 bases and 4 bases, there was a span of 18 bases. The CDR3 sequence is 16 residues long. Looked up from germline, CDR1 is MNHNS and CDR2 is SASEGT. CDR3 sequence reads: CASSEGFHRGGETQYF. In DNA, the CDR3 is TGTGCCAGCAGTGAGGGTTTTCACAGGGGGGGAGAGACCCAGTACTTC.

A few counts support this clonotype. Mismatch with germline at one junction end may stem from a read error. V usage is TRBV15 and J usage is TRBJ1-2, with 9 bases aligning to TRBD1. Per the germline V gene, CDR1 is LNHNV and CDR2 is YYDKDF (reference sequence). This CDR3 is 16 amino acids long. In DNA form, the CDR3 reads TGTGCCACCAGCAGAGATTCGGACAGGGGAAACTATGGCTACGCCTTC. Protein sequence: CATSRDSDRGNYGYAF.

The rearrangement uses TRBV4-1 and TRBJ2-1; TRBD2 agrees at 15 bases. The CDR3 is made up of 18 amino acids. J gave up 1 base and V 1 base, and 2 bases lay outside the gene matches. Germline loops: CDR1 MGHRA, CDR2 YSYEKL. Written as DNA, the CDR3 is TGCGCCAGCAGCCAAGTGGGACTAGCGGGGGGATCCTACAATGAGCAGTTCTTC. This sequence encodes CASSQVGLAGGSYNEQFF.

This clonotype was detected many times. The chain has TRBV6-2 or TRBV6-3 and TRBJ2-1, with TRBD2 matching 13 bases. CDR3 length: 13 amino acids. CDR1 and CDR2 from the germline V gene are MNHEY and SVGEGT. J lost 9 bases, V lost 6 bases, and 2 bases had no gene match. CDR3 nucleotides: TGTGCCAGCAGACTAGCGGGGGGGCTTGAGCAGTTCTTC. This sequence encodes CASRLAGGLEQFF.

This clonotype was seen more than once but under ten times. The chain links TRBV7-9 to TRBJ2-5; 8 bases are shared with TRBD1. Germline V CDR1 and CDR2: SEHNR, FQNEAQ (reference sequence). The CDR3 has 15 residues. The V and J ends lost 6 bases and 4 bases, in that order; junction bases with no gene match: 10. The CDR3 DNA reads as TGTGCCAGCAGACCCAGGGACAGGAATTTAGAGACCCAGTACTTC. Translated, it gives CASRPRDRNLETQYF.

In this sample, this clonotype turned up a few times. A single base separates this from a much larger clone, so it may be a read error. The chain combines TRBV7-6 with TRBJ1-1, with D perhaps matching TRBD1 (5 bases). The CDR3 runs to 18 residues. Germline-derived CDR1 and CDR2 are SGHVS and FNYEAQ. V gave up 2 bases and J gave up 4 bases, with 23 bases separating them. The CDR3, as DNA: TGTGCCAGCAGCTTATACGAGTTGTCGGGATTGGGGGGCACTGAAGCTTTCTTT. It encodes CASSLYELSGLGGTEAFF.

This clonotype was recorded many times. CDR3 region: CASSLARSSGNTIYF. The CDR3 nucleotides read TGTGCCAGCAGCTTAGCCCGCTCCTCTGGAAACACCATATATTTT. This rearrangement joins TRBV13 to TRBJ1-3; D gene ambiguous. Germline CDR1 is PRHDT and CDR2 is FYEKMQ (reference sequence). The germline V and J ends were trimmed by 1 base and 0 bases, with 7 bases remaining between them. CDR3 size: 15 residues.

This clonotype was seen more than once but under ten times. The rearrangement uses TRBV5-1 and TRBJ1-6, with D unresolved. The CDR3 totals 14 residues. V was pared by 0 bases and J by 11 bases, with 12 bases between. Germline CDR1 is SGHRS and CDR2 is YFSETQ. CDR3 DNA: TGCGCCAGCAGCTTGGATGTTCATCCAACACCCCTCCACTTT. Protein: CASSLDVHPTPLHF.

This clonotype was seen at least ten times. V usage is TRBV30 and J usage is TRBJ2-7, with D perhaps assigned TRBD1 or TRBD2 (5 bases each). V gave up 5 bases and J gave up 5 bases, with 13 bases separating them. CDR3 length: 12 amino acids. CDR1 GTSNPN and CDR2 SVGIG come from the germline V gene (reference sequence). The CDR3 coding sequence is TGTGCCTGGGGGACCCCCTTGAACGAGCAGTACTTC. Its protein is CAWGTPLNEQYF.

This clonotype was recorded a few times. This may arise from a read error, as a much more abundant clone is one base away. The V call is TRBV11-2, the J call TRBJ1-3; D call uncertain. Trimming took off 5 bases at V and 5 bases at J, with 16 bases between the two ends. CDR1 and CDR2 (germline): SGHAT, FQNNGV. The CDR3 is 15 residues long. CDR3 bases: TGTGCCAGCAGCCCCGGGGTCAGGATTCGAAACACCATATATTTT. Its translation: CASSPGVRIRNTIYF.

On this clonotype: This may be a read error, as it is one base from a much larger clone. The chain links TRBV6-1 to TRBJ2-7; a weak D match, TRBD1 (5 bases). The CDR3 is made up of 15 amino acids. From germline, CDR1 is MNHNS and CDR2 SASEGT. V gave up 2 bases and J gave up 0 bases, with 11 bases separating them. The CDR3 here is CASSEPGQLSYEQYF. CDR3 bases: TGTGCCAGCAGTGAACCAGGGCAACTCTCCTACGAGCAGTACTTC.

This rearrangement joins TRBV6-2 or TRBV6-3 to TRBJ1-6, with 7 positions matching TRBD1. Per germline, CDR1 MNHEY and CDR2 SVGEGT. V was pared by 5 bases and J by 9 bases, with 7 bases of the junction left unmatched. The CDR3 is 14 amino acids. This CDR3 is CASSPAGGGSPLHF. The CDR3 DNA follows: TGTGCCAGCAGTCCGGCAGGGGGAGGTTCACCCCTCCACTTT.

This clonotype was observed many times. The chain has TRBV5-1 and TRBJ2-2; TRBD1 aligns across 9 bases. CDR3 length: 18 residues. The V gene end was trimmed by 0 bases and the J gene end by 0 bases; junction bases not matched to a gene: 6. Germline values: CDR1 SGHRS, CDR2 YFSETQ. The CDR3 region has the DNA TGCGCCAGCAGCTTGGGCCGGGACAGGGCCGCGAACACCGGGGAGCTGTTTTTT. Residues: CASSLGRDRAANTGELFF.

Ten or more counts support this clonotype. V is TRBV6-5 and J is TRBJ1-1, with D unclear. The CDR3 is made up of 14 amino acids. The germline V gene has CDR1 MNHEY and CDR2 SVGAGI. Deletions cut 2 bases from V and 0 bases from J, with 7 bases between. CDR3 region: CASSYVRMNTEAFF. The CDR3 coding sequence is TGTGCCAGCAGTTACGTTAGGATGAACACTGAAGCTTTCTTT.

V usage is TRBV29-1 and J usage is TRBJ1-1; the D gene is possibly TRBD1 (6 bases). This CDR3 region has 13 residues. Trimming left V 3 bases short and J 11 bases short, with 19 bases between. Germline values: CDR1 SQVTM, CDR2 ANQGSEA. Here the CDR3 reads CSVDRQAAMGAFF. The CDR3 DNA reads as TGCAGCGTTGATAGACAGGCGGCAATGGGGGCTTTCTTT.

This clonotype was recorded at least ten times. CDR3 in amino acids: CASSSRTDMNTEAFF. CDR3 nucleotides: TGTGCCAGCAGTTCCCGGACAGACATGAACACTGAAGCTTTCTTT. The rearrangement uses TRBV6-2 or TRBV6-3 and TRBJ1-1; perhaps TRBD1 as D (6 bases). Germline V gives CDR1 MNHEY, CDR2 SVGEGT. The CDR3 sequence is 15 residues long. Between the trimmed V and J ends, which lost 4 bases and 0 bases, there was a span of 12 bases.

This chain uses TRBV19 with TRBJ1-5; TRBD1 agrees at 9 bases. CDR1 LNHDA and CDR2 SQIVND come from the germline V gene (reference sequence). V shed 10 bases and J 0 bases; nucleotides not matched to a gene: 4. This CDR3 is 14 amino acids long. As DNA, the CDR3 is TGTGCCACGCGGACAGGGGATAGCAATCAGCCCCAGCATTTT. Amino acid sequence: CATRTGDSNQPQHF.

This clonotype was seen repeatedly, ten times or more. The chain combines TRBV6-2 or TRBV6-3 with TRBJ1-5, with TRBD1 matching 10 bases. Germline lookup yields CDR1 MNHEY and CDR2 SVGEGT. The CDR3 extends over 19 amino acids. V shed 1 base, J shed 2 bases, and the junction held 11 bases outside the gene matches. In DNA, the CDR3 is TGTGCCAGCAGTTACTGGGACAGGGGTAGTGTTTATGGCAATCAGCCCCAGCATTTT. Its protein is CASSYWDRGSVYGNQPQHF.

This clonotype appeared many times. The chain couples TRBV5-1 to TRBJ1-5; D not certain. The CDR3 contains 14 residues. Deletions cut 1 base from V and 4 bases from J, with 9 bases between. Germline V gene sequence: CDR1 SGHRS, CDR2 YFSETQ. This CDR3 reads CASSLFKGNQPQHF. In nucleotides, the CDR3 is TGCGCCAGCAGCTTGTTTAAGGGAAATCAGCCCCAGCATTTT.

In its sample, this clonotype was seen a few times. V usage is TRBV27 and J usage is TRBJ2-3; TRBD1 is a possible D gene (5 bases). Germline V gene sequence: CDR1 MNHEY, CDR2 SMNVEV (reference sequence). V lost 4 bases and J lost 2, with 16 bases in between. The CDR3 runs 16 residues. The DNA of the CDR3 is TGTGCCAGCAGTTCCCCCCCCGACAGATACACAGATACGCAGTATTTT. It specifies CASSSPPDRYTDTQYF.

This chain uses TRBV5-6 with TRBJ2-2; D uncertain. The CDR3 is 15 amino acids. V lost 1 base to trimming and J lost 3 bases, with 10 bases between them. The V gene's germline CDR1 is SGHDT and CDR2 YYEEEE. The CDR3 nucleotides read TGTGCCAGCAGCTTGTACGGAGTTGACACCGGGGAGCTGTTTTTT. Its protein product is CASSLYGVDTGELFF.

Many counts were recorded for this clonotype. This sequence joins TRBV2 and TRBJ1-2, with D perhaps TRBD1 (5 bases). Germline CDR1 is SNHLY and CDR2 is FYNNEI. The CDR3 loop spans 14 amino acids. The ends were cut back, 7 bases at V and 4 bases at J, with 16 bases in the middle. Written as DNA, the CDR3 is TGTGCCAGCACCCAACGCAGGAGGGGCTATGGCTACACCTTC. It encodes CASTQRRRGYGYTF. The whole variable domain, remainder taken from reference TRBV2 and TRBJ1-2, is EPEVTQTPSHQVTQMGQEVILRCVPISNHLYFYWYRQILGQKVEFLVSFYNNEISEKSEIFDDQFSVERPDGSNFTLKIRSTKLEDSAMYFCASTQRRRGYGYTFGSGTRLTVV.

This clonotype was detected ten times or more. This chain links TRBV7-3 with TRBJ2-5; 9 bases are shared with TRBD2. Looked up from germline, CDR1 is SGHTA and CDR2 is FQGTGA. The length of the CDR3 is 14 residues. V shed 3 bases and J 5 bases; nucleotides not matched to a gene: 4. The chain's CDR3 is CASSLGGGGETQYF. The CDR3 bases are TGTGCCAGCAGCTTGGGCGGGGGGGGCGAGACCCAGTACTTC.

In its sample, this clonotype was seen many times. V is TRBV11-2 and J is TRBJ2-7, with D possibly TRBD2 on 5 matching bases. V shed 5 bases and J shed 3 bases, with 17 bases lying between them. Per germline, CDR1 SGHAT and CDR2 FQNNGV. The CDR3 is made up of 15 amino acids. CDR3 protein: CASSHSGLLDYEQYF. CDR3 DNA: TGTGCCAGCAGCCACAGCGGTCTGTTGGACTACGAGCAGTACTTC.

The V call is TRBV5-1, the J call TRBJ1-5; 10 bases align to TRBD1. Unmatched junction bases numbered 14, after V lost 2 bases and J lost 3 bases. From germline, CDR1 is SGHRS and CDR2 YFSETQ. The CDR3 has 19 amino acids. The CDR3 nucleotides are TGCGCCAGCAGCTTCACCCCGGGACAGGGGAAATTAACCAATCAGCCCCAGCATTTT. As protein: CASSFTPGQGKLTNQPQHF.

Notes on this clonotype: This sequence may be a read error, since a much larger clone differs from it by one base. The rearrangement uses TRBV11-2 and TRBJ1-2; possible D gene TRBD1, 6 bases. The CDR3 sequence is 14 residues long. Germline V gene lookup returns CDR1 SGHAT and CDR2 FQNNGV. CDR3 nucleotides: TGTGTCAGCAGCCAAGACAGGCTAACCTATGGCTACACCTTC. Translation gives CVSSQDRLTYGYTF.

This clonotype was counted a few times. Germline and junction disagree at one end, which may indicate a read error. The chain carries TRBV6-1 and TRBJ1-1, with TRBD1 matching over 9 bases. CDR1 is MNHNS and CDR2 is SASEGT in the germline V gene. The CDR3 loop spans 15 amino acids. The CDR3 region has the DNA TGTGCCAGCAGTAAAGCTAACAGGGGGCTAACTGAAGCTTTCTTT. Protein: CASSKANRGLTEAFF.

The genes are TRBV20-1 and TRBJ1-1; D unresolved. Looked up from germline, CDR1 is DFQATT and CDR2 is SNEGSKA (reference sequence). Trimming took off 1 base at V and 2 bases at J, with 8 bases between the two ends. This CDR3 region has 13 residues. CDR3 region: CSARVQSNTEAFF. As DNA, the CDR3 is TGCAGTGCTAGAGTCCAGTCCAACACTGAAGCTTTCTTT.